The 8 T cell receptor beta chains in this list originate from one sample, sequenced in a study of T cell changes during pregnancy in multiple sclerosis. Sequenced by immunoSEQ multiplex PCR; TCRdb stores in-frame clones only, minus some. The sample records about 94,000 clones, about 94% being singletons. Sequenced here: peripheral blood, sampled after pregnancy. The source of these receptors is a female donor with multiple sclerosis, enrolled in a pregnancy study.

This clone was seen repeatedly, ten times or more. The chain uses TRBV29-1 and TRBJ2-1, with 7 bases fitting TRBD1. The CDR3 loop spans 14 amino acids. The ends lost 5 bases at V and 4 bases at J; junction bases unmatched: 8. Germline V gives CDR1 SQVTM, CDR2 ANQGSEA. The CDR3 DNA follows: TGCAGCGTTCACAGGGGAAGTACTTACAATGAGCAGTTCTTC. This codes for CSVHRGSTYNEQFF.

The sample holds a few counts of this clone. This chain uses TRBV5-4 with TRBJ1-2; weak D call: TRBD1 (6 bases). Trimming removed 3 bases from V and 2 bases from J, with 14 bases in between. This CDR3 contains 15 residues. CDR1 and CDR2 (germline): SGHNT, YYREEE (reference sequence). The CDR3 protein is CASSSPRQANYGYTF. CDR3 sequence (DNA): TGTGCCAGCAGCTCCCCCAGACAGGCGAACTATGGCTACACCTTC.

CDR3 residues: CASSTPPGYEQYF. CDR3 DNA: TGTGCCAGCAGTACACCACCAGGCTACGAGCAGTACTTC. The chain uses TRBV6-5 and TRBJ2-7; D uncertain. Deletions cut 5 bases from V and 3 bases from J, with 11 bases between. CDR1 is MNHEY, CDR2 SVGAGI, per germline. CDR3 length equals 13 residues.

In this sample, this clone turned up a few times. V and J are TRBV19 and TRBJ2-3, with TRBD1 as a possible D gene (5 bases). Trimming shortened V by 5 bases and J by 6 bases, and 12 bases separated the two germline ends. Per germline, CDR1 LNHDA and CDR2 SQIVND (reference sequence). The CDR3 is 13 residues long. The CDR3 is CASSPLRGDTQYF. The CDR3 coding sequence is TGTGCCAGTAGTCCCCTAAGGGGCGATACGCAGTATTTT.

The chain recombines TRBV6-5 with TRBJ2-1; TRBD2 aligns across 7 bases. The CDR3 contains 13 residues. Germline assignment: CDR1 MNHEY and CDR2 SVGAGI. V gave up 0 bases and J gave up 16 bases; unmatched junction bases: 9. CDR3 amino acids: CASSYSTLADLFF. The CDR3 nucleotides are TGTGCCAGCAGTTACTCGACTCTAGCGGACCTATTCTTC.

This chain uses TRBV19 with TRBJ1-5, with 7 bases identical to TRBD1. Looked up from germline, CDR1 is LNHDA and CDR2 is SQIVND (reference sequence). Trimming at V came to 7 bases and at J to 5 bases, leaving 8 bases not matched to a gene. CDR3 size: 14 residues. CDR3 residues: CASKGALFHQPQHF. The DNA for the CDR3 is TGTGCCAGTAAGGGGGCCTTGTTTCATCAGCCCCAGCATTTT.

The CDR3 bases are TGTGCCAGCAAGATCCTGAGCTCCTACGAGCAGTACTTC. It codes for CASKILSSYEQYF. This chain uses TRBV27 with TRBJ2-7; D is undetermined. CDR1 is MNHEY, CDR2 SMNVEV, per germline (reference sequence). Deletions cut 7 bases from V and 0 bases from J, with 10 bases between. This CDR3 is 13 amino acids long.

V is TRBV13 and J is TRBJ1-1; D remains unclear. CDR1 is PRHDT, CDR2 FYEKMQ, per germline (reference sequence). V was shortened by 2 bases and J by 6 bases, with 7 bases between the two germline ends. The CDR3 sequence is 12 residues long. The DNA of the CDR3 is TGTGCCAGCAGCTTATATCGGTCTGAAGCTTTCTTT. Translating it yields CASSLYRSEAFF. Full variable domain (remainder filled in from reference TRBV13 and TRBJ1-1): AAGVIQSPRHLIKEKRETATLKCYPIPRHDTVYWYQQGPGQDPQFLISFYEKMQSDKGSIPDRFSAQQFSDYHSELNMSSLELGDSALYFCASSLYRSEAFFGQGTRLTVV.